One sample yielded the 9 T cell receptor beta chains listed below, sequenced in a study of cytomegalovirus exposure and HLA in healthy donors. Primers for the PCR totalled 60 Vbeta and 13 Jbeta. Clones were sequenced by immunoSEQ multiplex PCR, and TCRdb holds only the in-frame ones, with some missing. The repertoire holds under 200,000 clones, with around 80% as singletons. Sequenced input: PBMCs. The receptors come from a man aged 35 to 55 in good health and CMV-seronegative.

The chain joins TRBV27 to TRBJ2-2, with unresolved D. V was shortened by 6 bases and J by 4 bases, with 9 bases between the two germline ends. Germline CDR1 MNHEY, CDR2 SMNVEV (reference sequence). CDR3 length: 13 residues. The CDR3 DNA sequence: TGTGCCAGCAGACCCTACGGCACCGGGGAGCTGTTTTTT. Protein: CASRPYGTGELFF.

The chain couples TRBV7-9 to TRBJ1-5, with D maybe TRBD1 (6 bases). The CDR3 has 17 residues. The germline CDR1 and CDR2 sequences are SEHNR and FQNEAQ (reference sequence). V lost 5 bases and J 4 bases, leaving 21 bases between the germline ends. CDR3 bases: TGTGCCAGCAGCGGCGGACTGCTAGGCCAGGGGAATCAGCCCCAGCATTTT. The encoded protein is CASSGGLLGQGNQPQHF.

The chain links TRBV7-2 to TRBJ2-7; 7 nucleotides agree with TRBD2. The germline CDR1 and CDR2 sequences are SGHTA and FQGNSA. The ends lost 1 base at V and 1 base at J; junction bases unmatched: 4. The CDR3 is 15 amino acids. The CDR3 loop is CASSLDGRNSYEQYF. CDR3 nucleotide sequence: TGTGCCAGCAGCTTAGACGGGAGGAATTCCTACGAGCAGTACTTC.

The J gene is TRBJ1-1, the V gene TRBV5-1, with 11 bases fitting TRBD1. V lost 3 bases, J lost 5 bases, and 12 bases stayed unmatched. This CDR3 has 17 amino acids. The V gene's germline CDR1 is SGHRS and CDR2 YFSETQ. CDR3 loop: CASSSSTGQGAGTEAFF. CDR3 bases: TGCGCCAGCAGCTCCTCCACCGGACAGGGGGCAGGAACTGAAGCTTTCTTT. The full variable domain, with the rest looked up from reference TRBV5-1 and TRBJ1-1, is KAGVTQTPRYLIKTRGQQVTLSCSPISGHRSVSWYQQTPGQGLQFLFEYFSETQRNKGNFPGRFSGRQFSNSRSEMNVSTLELGDSALYLCASSSSTGQGAGTEAFFGQGTRLTVV.

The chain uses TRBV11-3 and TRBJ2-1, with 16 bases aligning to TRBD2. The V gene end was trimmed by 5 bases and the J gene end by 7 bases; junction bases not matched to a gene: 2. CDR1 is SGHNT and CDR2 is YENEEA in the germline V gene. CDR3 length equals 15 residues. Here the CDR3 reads CASSLGLAGGNEQFF. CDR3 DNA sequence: TGTGCCAGCAGCCTGGGACTAGCGGGGGGGAATGAGCAGTTCTTC.

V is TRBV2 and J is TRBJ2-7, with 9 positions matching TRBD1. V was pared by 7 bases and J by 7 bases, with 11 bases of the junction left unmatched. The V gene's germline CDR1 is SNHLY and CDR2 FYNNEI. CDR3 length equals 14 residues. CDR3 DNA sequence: TGTGCCAGCACCCTCGGGACAGGGCAAGGGGAGCAGTACTTC. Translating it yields CASTLGTGQGEQYF.

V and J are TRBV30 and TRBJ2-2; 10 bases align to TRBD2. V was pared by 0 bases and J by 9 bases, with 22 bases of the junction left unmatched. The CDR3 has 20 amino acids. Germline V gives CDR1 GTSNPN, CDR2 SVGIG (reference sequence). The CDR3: CAWSVGVVAGGSFLPRELFF. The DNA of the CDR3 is TGTGCCTGGAGTGTAGGGGTTGTAGCGGGAGGCTCTTTTCTCCCCCGGGAGCTGTTTTTT.

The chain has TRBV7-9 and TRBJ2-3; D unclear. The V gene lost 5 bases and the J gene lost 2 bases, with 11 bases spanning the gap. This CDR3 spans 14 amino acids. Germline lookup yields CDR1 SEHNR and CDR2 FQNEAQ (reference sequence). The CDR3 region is CASSQTNPTDTQYF. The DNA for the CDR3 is TGTGCCAGCAGCCAGACAAACCCCACAGATACGCAGTATTTT.

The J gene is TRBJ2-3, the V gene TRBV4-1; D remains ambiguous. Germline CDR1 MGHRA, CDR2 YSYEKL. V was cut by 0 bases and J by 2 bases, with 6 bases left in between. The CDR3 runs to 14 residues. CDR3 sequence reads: CASSQDASTDTQYF. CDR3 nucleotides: TGCGCCAGCAGCCAAGATGCGTCCACAGATACGCAGTATTTT.